Below are 25 T cell receptor beta chains sequenced from a single sample in a study of CD8 T cells in Susac syndrome. With random hexamers, 0.5 to 1 ug RNA was reverse transcribed. TCRdb re-called the immunoSEQ multiplex PCR reads with MiXCR, one entry per CDR3 protein. The repertoire consists of about 120,000 distinct CDR3 sequences, with around 92% occurring once and the leading ten covering about 0.11%. The sequenced sample consisted of CD8+ T cells from PBMCs. These receptors originate from a human donor in good health.

The chain combines TRBV6-1 with TRBJ2-4; D is uncertain. Germline-derived CDR1 and CDR2 are MNHNS and SASEGT. This CDR3 is built from 16 residues. V lost 2 bases to trimming and J lost 0 bases, with 11 bases between them. CDR3 DNA: TGTGCCAGCAGTGAAACTCAACTTGGAGCCAAAAACATTCAGTACTTC. This translates into CASSETQLGAKNIQYF.

The rearrangement links TRBV7-8 to TRBJ1-2; a weak D match, TRBD1 (5 bases). V lost 5 bases to trimming and J lost 8 bases, with 18 bases between them. The CDR3 is 14 amino acids. The germline V gene encodes CDR1 SGHVS and CDR2 FQNEAQ. The CDR3 protein is CASSPQPGGEGYTF. The DNA for the CDR3 is TGTGCCAGCAGCCCCCAACCGGGGGGAGAAGGCTACACCTTC.

The J gene is TRBJ2-4, the V gene TRBV14; D may correspond to TRBD1 or TRBD2 (5 bases each). The CDR3 consists of 13 residues. Looked up from germline, CDR1 is SGHDN and CDR2 is FVKESK. Between the trimmed V and J ends, which lost 1 base and 15 bases, there was a span of 16 bases. The chain's CDR3 is CASSQGPGTYSYF. The CDR3 bases are TGTGCCAGCAGCCAAGGGCCCGGGACCTATTCGTACTTC.

This clonotype was picked up a small number of times. The junction does not match germline at one end; this may be a read error. J is TRBJ1-1 and V is TRBV7-2; TRBD1 might be the D (5 bases). CDR1 is SGHTA and CDR2 is FQGNSA in the germline V gene. The CDR3 sequence is 13 residues long. The CDR3 reads CASTLGQNTEAFF. The CDR3 region has the DNA TGTGCCAGCACCTTAGGACAGAACACTGAAGCTTTCTTT.

The chain is built from TRBV7-2 and TRBJ2-5, with D possibly being TRBD2 (5 bases). Germline CDR1 SGHTA, CDR2 FQGNSA. Trimming took 5 bases from V and 7 from J, leaving 14 bases between them. The CDR3 has 13 amino acids. The CDR3 nucleotides are TGTGCCAGCAGCCGAGAAGCGGTTTTGACCCAGTACTTC. Residues: CASSREAVLTQYF. The full variable domain, with the rest looked up from reference TRBV7-2 and TRBJ2-5, is GAGVSQSPSNKVTEKGKDVELRCDPISGHTALYWYRQSLGQGLEFLIYFQGNSAPDKSGLPSDRFSAERTGGSVSTLTIQRTQQEDSAVYLCASSREAVLTQYFGPGTRLLVL.

The V gene is TRBV30, the J gene TRBJ2-1; D remains unclear. CDR3 size: 15 residues. The V gene lost 0 bases and the J gene lost 10 bases, with 19 bases spanning the gap. Germline V gives CDR1 GTSNPN, CDR2 SVGIG (reference sequence). CDR3 sequence: CAWSVGLPQVHEQFF. As DNA, the CDR3 is TGTGCCTGGAGTGTTGGGCTACCCCAAGTGCACGAGCAGTTCTTC.

This chain links TRBV6-1 with TRBJ2-7, with 9 bases matching TRBD1. The length of the CDR3 is 19 residues. CDR1 is MNHNS and CDR2 is SASEGT in the germline V gene. V dropped 5 bases and J dropped 4; count of bases not matched to a gene: 21. CDR3 sequence (DNA): TGTGCCAGCAGTCAGTCCGGGACAGGGAACACCCGACGAACTTACGAGCAGTACTTC. It is translated as CASSQSGTGNTRRTYEQYF.

This clonotype is a singleton in its sample. The genes are TRBV6-5 and TRBJ2-1; possible D gene TRBD1, 7 bases. Germline CDR1 and CDR2: MNHEY and SVGAGI. CDR3 length: 15 residues. V was shortened by 3 bases and J by 10 bases, with 19 bases between the two germline ends. This chain's CDR3 is CASSYSPKTGREQFF. DNA for the CDR3: TGTGCCAGCAGTTATTCCCCTAAGACAGGGAGGGAGCAGTTCTTC.

The chain links TRBV7-3 to TRBJ2-1; 8 bases are a match to TRBD2. Unmatched junction bases numbered 7, after V lost 6 bases and J lost 3 bases. Germline CDR1 reads SGHTA; CDR2 reads FQGTGA. The CDR3 sequence is 15 residues long. The CDR3 DNA follows: TGTGCCAGCAGGGAGCTGGCGGGAGGCTACAATGAGCAGTTCTTC. Its translation is CASRELAGGYNEQFF.

The CDR3 region has the DNA TGCAGCGTCGGGACAGGGATGGCCGGGGAGCTGTTTTTT. Amino acids: CSVGTGMAGELFF. The chain carries TRBV29-1 and TRBJ2-2, with 9 bases aligning to TRBD1. Germline CDR1 and CDR2: SQVTM and ANQGSEA. The CDR3 contains 13 residues. Trimming removed 6 bases from V and 6 bases from J; junction bases left unmatched: 5.

The chain is built from TRBV19 and TRBJ1-4; the D is unclear. The CDR3 is made up of 16 amino acids. Trimming left V 6 bases short and J 5 bases short, with 19 bases between. Germline loops: CDR1 LNHDA, CDR2 SQIVND (reference sequence). CDR3 region: CASSDLLTPTNEKLFF. The CDR3 DNA reads TGTGCCAGTAGCGACCTACTGACGCCTACAAATGAAAAACTGTTTTTT.

The rearrangement joins TRBV18 to TRBJ2-1, with 10 bases aligning to TRBD2. V shed 6 bases and J 7 bases; nucleotides not matched to a gene: 9. CDR1 is KGHSH, CDR2 LQKENI, per germline. The CDR3 length is 15 residues. Written as DNA, the CDR3 is TGTGCCAGCTCGCGGGGACTAGCGAGAGGGAATGAGCAGTTCTTC. Its protein product is CASSRGLARGNEQFF. The variable domain in full, with the rest retrieved from reference TRBV18 and TRBJ2-1, is NAGVMQNPRHLVRRRGQEARLRCSPMKGHSHVYWYRQLPEEGLKFMVYLQKENIIDESGMPKERFSAEFPKEGPSILRIQQVVRGDSAAYFCASSRGLARGNEQFFGPGTRLTVL.

The chain employs TRBV7-8 and TRBJ2-5, with 11 positions matching TRBD2. The CDR3 consists of 17 residues. J was trimmed by 2 bases and V by 5 bases; bases with no gene match: 10. The germline V gene has CDR1 SGHVS and CDR2 FQNEAQ. CDR3 amino acids: CASSPGTSGKIQETQYF. The DNA for the CDR3 is TGTGCCAGCAGCCCCGGGACTAGCGGAAAAATACAAGAGACCCAGTACTTC.

The V call is TRBV27, the J call TRBJ2-3; the match to TRBD2 covers 7 bases. The germline gives CDR1 MNHEY, CDR2 SMNVEV (reference sequence). This CDR3 is built from 16 residues. J was trimmed by 7 bases and V by 5 bases; bases with no gene match: 15. CDR3 in amino acids: CASSPHLAGAIYTQYF. The CDR3 DNA sequence: TGTGCCAGCAGTCCACACTTGGCGGGAGCAATATATACGCAGTATTTT.

The chain carries TRBV10-3 and TRBJ1-1, with D unclear. The CDR3 totals 15 residues. CDR1 is ENHRY and CDR2 is SYGVKD in the germline V gene. V shed 0 bases and J shed 2 bases, with 10 bases lying between them. Written as DNA, the CDR3 is TGTGCCATCAGTGAGTCGGGCAGGACCAACACTGAAGCTTTCTTT. It translates to CAISESGRTNTEAFF.

The V and J genes are TRBV19 and TRBJ1-2; tentatively, D is TRBD1 (5 bases). V gave up 4 bases and J gave up 6 bases, with 12 bases separating them. The CDR3 runs to 13 residues. Germline loops: CDR1 LNHDA, CDR2 SQIVND (reference sequence). For the CDR3, the DNA is TGTGCCAGTAGTAACAGGTTCCTAGATGGCTACACCTTC. This encodes CASSNRFLDGYTF.

The chain links TRBV7-8 to TRBJ2-1, with a tentative D call TRBD2 (6 bases). The CDR3 is 15 residues long. Germline lookup yields CDR1 SGHVS and CDR2 FQNEAQ. Trimming took off 2 bases at V and 10 bases at J, with 18 bases between the two ends. CDR3 coding DNA: TGTGCCAGCAGCTTAAGGACTACCACCCGAGCGGAGCAGTTCTTC. It codes for CASSLRTTTRAEQFF.

The chain links TRBV14 to TRBJ1-6; D is unresolved. Trimming pared 3 bases from V and 7 bases from J, leaving 10 bases between. This CDR3 has 14 amino acids. Germline-derived CDR1 and CDR2 are SGHDN and FVKESK. The CDR3 region is CASSQDARNSPLHF. The CDR3 DNA is TGTGCCAGCAGCCAGGATGCTAGAAATTCACCCCTCCACTTT.

V usage is TRBV19 and J usage is TRBJ2-6; no clear D gene. V lost 6 bases and J lost 0, with 9 bases in between. Germline CDR1 and CDR2: LNHDA and SQIVND (reference sequence). The CDR3 extends over 15 amino acids. This chain's CDR3 is CASSAFYSGANVLTF. The CDR3 nucleotides read TGTGCCAGTAGCGCGTTCTACTCTGGGGCCAACGTCCTGACTTTC. Drawing the rest from reference TRBV19 and TRBJ2-6, the complete variable domain is DGGITQSPKYLFRKEGQNVTLSCEQNLNHDAMYWYRQDPGQGLRLIYYSQIVNDFQKGDIAEGYSVSREKKESFPLTVTSAQKNPTAFYLCASSAFYSGANVLTFGAGSRLTVL.

CDR3 protein: CASSSGQVSNQPQHF. As DNA, the CDR3 is TGTGCCAGCAGCTCCGGACAGGTTAGCAATCAGCCCCAGCATTTT. The rearrangement uses TRBV7-2 and TRBJ1-5, with 7 bases identical to TRBD1. Germline assignment: CDR1 SGHTA and CDR2 FQGNSA. This CDR3 region has 15 residues. The V segment lost 4 bases and the J segment 0 bases; nucleotides outside the gene matches: 3.

The chain recombines TRBV6-2 or TRBV6-3 with TRBJ2-7; D might be TRBD1 (5 bases). CDR3 length: 13 amino acids. The V gene lost 4 bases and the J gene lost 7 bases, with 14 bases spanning the gap. Germline V gene data show CDR1 as MNHEY and CDR2 as SVGEGT. As DNA, the CDR3 is TGTGCCAGCAGTTCCCTGACAGCTGGGGAGCAGTACTTC. It is translated as CASSSLTAGEQYF.

The chain links TRBV30 to TRBJ1-5, with D tentatively TRBD1 (6 bases). This CDR3 is built from 15 residues. Trimming removed 6 bases at V and 2 bases at J, with 17 bases between. Germline V lookup: CDR1 GTSNPN, CDR2 SVGIG (reference sequence). The CDR3 spells CACQGSGGGNQPQHF. CDR3 DNA: TGTGCCTGTCAAGGGTCGGGGGGCGGCAATCAGCCCCAGCATTTT.

V gene TRBV29-1 combines with J gene TRBJ1-1; D ambiguous. The germline V gene has CDR1 SQVTM and CDR2 ANQGSEA. This CDR3 is 15 amino acids long. V lost 3 bases, J lost 2 bases, and 16 bases lay in between. The chain's CDR3 is CSVERVRADNTEAFF. The CDR3 nucleotides read TGCAGCGTTGAGCGTGTCCGGGCAGACAACACTGAAGCTTTCTTT.

This chain joins TRBV6-6 and TRBJ1-6; D is unclear. V gave up 1 base and J gave up 8 bases, with 0 bases separating them. Germline CDR1 is MNHNY and CDR2 is SVGAGI (reference sequence). The CDR3 has 11 amino acids. The CDR3 spells CASSYYSPLHF. CDR3 DNA sequence: TGTGCCAGCAGTTACTATTCACCCCTCCACTTT.

The chain joins TRBV7-9 to TRBJ2-7; possible D gene TRBD2, 6 bases. Germline-derived CDR1 and CDR2 are SEHNR and FQNEAQ (reference sequence). This CDR3 spans 15 amino acids. Trimming cost V 3 bases and J 2 bases, with 14 bases left between them. CDR3 DNA sequence: TGTGCCAGCAGCTTTCCGGGGGTGGAAGCCTACGAGCAGTACTTC. This translates into CASSFPGVEAYEQYF.